These 13 T cell receptor beta chains originate from one sample sequenced in a study of blood T cell repertoires in COVID-19. Using immunoSEQ multiplex PCR, the repertoire was profiled, and TCRdb retains in-frame clones only, with some absent. This table holds more than 200,000 clones, around four fifths found once. Sample: peripheral blood. The receptors were sampled from a middle-aged woman with active or convalescent COVID-19.

The chain links TRBV20-1 to TRBJ1-6; 9 positions agree with TRBD1. J was trimmed by 6 bases and V by 3 bases; bases with no gene match: 12. This CDR3 is built from 17 residues. From germline, CDR1 is DFQATT and CDR2 SNEGSKA (reference sequence). The CDR3 DNA is TGCAGTGCTAGTTATTGGGACAGGGTAAAGTCTAATTCACCCCTCCACTTT. Its translation is CSASYWDRVKSNSPLHF.

This clone appeared a few times. The sample has other DNA sequences that encode this CDR3 too. The chain uses TRBV2 and TRBJ1-6; 9 bases agree with TRBD1. The J segment lost 7 bases and the V segment lost 3 bases, leaving 4 bases of the junction unmatched. The CDR3 covers 15 residues. CDR1 is SNHLY and CDR2 is FYNNEI in the germline V gene. The CDR3 sequence is CASSEQGQGNSPLHF. The CDR3 DNA reads TGTGCCAGCAGTGAGCAGGGACAGGGAAATTCACCCCTCCACTTT.

This chain connects TRBV5-1 to TRBJ1-1, with 10 bases that match TRBD1. The CDR3 spans 14 residues. The V and J ends lost 4 bases and 5 bases, in that order; junction bases with no gene match: 5. Germline CDR1 is SGHRS and CDR2 is YFSETQ. The DNA for the CDR3 is TGCGCCAGCAGCACACAGGACAGGGGGACTGAAGCTTTCTTT. Protein sequence: CASSTQDRGTEAFF.

The CDR3 reads CASSQGVRGYTF. The DNA for the CDR3 is TGTGCCAGCAGCCAAGGAGTCAGGGGCTACACCTTC. The chain uses TRBV4-2 and TRBJ1-2; D remains unclear. CDR3 length equals 12 residues. In germline, CDR1 is LGHNA, CDR2 YNFKEQ. Trimming stripped 1 base from V and 8 bases from J, with 8 bases between.

The CDR3 DNA reads TGTGCCAGTAGTATGTACAGGCAGGGAGGGGATAATCAGCCCCAGCATTTT. Translation gives CASSMYRQGGDNQPQHF. The chain is built from TRBV19 and TRBJ1-5, with a possible D match to TRBD1 (5 bases). V was pared by 3 bases and J by 4 bases, with 19 bases between. Germline assignment: CDR1 LNHDA and CDR2 SQIVND (reference sequence). CDR3 size: 17 residues.

The chain is built from TRBV5-1 and TRBJ2-2, with 7 bases identical to TRBD1. The CDR3 is 14 amino acids. J gave up 4 bases and V 4 bases, and 4 bases lay outside the gene matches. CDR1 and CDR2 (germline): SGHRS, YFSETQ. CDR3 nucleotide sequence: TGCGCCAGCAGCCCGGGACAGCCCACCGGGGAGCTGTTTTTT. Its protein is CASSPGQPTGELFF.

This clone was counted between two and nine times. V usage is TRBV2 and J usage is TRBJ2-3; a weak D match, TRBD1 (6 bases). V gave up 9 bases and J gave up 4 bases, with 17 bases separating them. Germline CDR1 and CDR2: SNHLY and FYNNEI. The CDR3 runs to 14 residues. The CDR3 nucleotides read TGTGCCAGTCGCCGACAGGTTGGAGCAGATACGCAGTATTTT. Its translation is CASRRQVGADTQYF.

The chain combines TRBV6-5 with TRBJ1-1; TRBD1 is a possible D gene (6 bases). V lost 6 bases and J 6 bases, leaving 14 bases between the germline ends. Looked up from germline, CDR1 is MNHEY and CDR2 is SVGAGI. The CDR3 has 13 residues. Here the CDR3 reads CASRSTGNAEAFF. In DNA form, the CDR3 reads TGTGCCAGCAGATCGACAGGTAACGCTGAAGCTTTCTTT.

The chain uses TRBV4-1 and TRBJ1-5; D is unresolved. V was cut by 4 bases and J by 5 bases, with 15 bases left in between. The CDR3 spans 15 residues. Germline V gene lookup returns CDR1 MGHRA and CDR2 YSYEKL. CDR3 sequence: CASSRGHRADQPQHF. CDR3 DNA: TGCGCCAGCAGCCGCGGGCATAGGGCCGATCAGCCCCAGCATTTT.

The chain carries TRBV10-3 and TRBJ2-2, with 8 bases aligning to TRBD2. Per the germline V gene, CDR1 is ENHRY and CDR2 is SYGVKD. The CDR3 has 15 residues. The trim removed 5 bases at V and 2 bases at J, leaving 4 bases unmatched. CDR3 in DNA: TGTGCCATCAGTACTAGCGGAAGAAACACCGGGGAGCTGTTTTTT. Amino acid sequence: CAISTSGRNTGELFF.

The chain has TRBV19 and TRBJ1-1, with 9 bases identical to TRBD1. Germline V gives CDR1 LNHDA, CDR2 SQIVND (reference sequence). The CDR3 runs to 14 residues. V was clipped by 4 bases and J by 5 bases; unmatched bases: 5. The CDR3 DNA follows: TGTGCCAGTAGTACCCGACAGGGGGGGACTGAAGCTTTCTTT. Translating it yields CASSTRQGGTEAFF.

The gene calls are TRBV6-6 and TRBJ2-2; 10 nucleotides agree with TRBD2. With 7 bases clipped from V and 7 bases from J, the junction kept 9 bases outside the gene matches. CDR3 length: 15 residues. In germline, CDR1 is MNHNY, CDR2 SVGAGI (reference sequence). The CDR3 DNA is TGTGCCAGCACGAAAGCGGGGGGGCAAATCGGGGAGCTGTTTTTT. Translated: CASTKAGGQIGELFF.

This clone was detected a few times. The chain joins TRBV28 to TRBJ2-7, with 7 positions matching TRBD2. This CDR3 is built from 16 residues. After removal of 6 bases from V and 2 bases from J, the junction contained 13 bases not matched to a gene. Germline V gene lookup returns CDR1 MDHEN and CDR2 SYDVKM. The CDR3 DNA reads TGTGCCAGCAGCGGGGGAGGGGATTGGGTTACCTACGAGCAGTACTTC. It encodes CASSGGGDWVTYEQYF.